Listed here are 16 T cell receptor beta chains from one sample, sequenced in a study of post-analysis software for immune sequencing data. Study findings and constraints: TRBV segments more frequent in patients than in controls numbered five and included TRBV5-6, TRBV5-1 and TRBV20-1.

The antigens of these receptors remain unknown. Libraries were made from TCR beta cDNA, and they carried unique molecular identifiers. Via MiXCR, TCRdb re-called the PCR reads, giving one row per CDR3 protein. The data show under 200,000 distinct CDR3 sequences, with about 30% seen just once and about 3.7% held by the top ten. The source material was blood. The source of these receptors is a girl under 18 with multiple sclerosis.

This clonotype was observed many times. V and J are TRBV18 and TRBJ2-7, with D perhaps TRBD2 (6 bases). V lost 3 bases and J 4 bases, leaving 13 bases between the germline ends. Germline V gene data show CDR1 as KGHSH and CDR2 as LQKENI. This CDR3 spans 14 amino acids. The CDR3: CASSPEEGSYEQYF. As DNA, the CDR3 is TGTGCCAGCTCACCGGAGGAGGGGTCGTACGAGCAGTACTTC.

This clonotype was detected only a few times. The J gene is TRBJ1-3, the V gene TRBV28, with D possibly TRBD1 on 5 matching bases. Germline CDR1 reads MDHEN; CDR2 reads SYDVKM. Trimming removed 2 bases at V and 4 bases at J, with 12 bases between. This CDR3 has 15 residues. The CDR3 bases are TGTGCCAGCAGTTTAAGGGGTACCCAAGGAAACACCATATATTTT. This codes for CASSLRGTQGNTIYF.

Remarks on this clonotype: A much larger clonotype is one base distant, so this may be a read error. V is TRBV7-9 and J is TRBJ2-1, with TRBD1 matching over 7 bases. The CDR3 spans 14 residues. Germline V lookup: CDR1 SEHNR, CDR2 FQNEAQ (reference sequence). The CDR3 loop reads CASGLSRDSNGQFF. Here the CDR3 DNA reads TGTGCCAGCGGCCTATCCCGGGACAGCAATGGGCAGTTCTTC. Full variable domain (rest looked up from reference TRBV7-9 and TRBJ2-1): DTGVSQNPRHKITKRGQNVTFRCDPISEHNRLYWYRQTLGQGPEFLTYFQNEAQLEKSRLLSDRFSAERPKGSFSTLEIQRTEQGDSAMYLCASGLSRDSNGQFFGPGTRLTVL.

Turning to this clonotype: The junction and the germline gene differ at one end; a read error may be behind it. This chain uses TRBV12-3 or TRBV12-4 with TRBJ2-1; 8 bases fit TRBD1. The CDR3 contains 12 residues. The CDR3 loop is CAGSRDRNEQFF. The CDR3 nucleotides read TGTGCCGGCAGCAGGGACAGGAATGAGCAGTTCTTC.

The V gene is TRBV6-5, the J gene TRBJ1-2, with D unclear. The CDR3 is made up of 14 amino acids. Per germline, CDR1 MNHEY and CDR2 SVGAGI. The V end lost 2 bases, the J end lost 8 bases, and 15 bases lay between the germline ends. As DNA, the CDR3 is TGTGCCAGCAGTTACCTGGACGGCGGAACGGGCTACACCTTC. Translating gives CASSYLDGGTGYTF.

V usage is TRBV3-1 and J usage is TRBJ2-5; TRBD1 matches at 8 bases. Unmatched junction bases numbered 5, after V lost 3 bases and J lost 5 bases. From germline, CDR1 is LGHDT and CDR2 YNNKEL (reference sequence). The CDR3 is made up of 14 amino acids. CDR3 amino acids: CASSHGTGGETQYF. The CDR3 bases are TGTGCCAGCAGCCACGGGACAGGAGGGGAGACCCAGTACTTC.

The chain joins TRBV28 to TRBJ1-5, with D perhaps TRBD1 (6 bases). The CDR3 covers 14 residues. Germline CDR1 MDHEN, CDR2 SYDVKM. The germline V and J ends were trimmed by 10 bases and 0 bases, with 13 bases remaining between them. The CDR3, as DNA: TGTGCCAACAAGGACAGTTATAGCAATCAGCCCCAGCATTTT. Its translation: CANKDSYSNQPQHF.

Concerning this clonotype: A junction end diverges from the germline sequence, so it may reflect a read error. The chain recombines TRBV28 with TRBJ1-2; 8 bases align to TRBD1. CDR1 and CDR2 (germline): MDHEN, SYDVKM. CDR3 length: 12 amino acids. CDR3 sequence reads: CANSYRGIGYTF. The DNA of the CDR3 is TGTGCCAACAGTTACAGGGGGATTGGCTACACCTTC.

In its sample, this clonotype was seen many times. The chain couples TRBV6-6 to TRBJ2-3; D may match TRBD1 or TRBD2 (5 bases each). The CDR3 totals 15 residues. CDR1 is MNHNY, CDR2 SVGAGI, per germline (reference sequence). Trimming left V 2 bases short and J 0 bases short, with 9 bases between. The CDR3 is CASSYEGKSTDTQYF. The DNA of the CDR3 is TGTGCCAGCAGTTACGAGGGGAAAAGCACAGATACGCAGTATTTT.

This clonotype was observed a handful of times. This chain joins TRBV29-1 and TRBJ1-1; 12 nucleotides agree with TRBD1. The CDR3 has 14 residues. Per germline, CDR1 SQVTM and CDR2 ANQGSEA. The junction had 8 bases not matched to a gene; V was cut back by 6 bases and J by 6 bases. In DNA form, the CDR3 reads TGCAGCGTAACGGGACAGGGGGCGCCTCCTGAAGCTTTCTTT. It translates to CSVTGQGAPPEAFF.

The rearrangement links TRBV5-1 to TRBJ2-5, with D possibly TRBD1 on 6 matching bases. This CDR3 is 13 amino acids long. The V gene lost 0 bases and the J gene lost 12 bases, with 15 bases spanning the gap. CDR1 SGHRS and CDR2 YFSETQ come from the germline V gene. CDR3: CASSLATGIWKYF. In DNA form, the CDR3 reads TGCGCCAGCAGCTTGGCAACAGGGATATGGAAGTACTTC.

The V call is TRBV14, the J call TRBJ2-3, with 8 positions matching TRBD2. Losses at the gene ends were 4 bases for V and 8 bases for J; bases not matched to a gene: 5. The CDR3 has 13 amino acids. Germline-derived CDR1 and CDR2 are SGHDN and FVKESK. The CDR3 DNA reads TGTGCCAGCAGCCCCGGGACTAGGGGTACGCAGTATTTT. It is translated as CASSPGTRGTQYF.

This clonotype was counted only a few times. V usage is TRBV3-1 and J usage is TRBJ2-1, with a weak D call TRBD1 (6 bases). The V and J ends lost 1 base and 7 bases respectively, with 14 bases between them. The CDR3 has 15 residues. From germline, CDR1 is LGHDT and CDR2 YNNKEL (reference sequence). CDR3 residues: CASSQVDRPANEQFF. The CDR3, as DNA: TGTGCCAGCAGCCAAGTAGACAGGCCTGCTAATGAGCAGTTCTTC.

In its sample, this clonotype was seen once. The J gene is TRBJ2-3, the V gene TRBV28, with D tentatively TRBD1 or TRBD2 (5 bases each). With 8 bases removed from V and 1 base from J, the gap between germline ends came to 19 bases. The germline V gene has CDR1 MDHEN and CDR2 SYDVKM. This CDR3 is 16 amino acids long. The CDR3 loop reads CASAAGGATGTDTQYF. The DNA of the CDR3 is TGTGCCAGCGCTGCGGGTGGGGCCACGGGCACAGATACGCAGTATTTT.

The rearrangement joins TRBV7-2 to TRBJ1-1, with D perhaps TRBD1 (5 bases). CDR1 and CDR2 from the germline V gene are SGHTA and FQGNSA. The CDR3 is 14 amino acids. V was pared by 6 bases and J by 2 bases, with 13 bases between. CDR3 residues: CASRPGPTNTEAFF. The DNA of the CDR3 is TGTGCCAGCAGGCCGGGACCGACAAACACTGAAGCTTTCTTT. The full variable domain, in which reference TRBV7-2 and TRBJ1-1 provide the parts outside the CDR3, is GAGVSQSPSNKVTEKGKDVELRCDPISGHTALYWYRQSLGQGLEFLIYFQGNSAPDKSGLPSDRFSAERTGGSVSTLTIQRTQQEDSAVYLCASRPGPTNTEAFFGQGTRLTVV.

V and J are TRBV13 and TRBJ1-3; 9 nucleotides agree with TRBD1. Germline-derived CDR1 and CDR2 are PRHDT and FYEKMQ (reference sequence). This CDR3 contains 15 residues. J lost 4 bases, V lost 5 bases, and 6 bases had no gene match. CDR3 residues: CASSPSDRGGNTIYF. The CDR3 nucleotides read TGTGCCAGCAGCCCCTCGGACAGGGGAGGAAACACCATATATTTT.